This T cell receptor beta chain was retrieved from a study of human T cells and chemical hapten exposure (dated by TCRdb to the early 2020s). Broadly, across the study: For sensitization, 2% DPC in acetone was applied to a roughly 2 cm by roughly 2 cm area of upper inner arm skin. In alopecia patients, the study followed how the peripheral blood TCR repertoire changed in vivo over primary and secondary sensitization to diphenylcyclopropenone (DPC), a hapten. Throughout the study period of around 24 weeks, patients also received therapeutic DPC doses to the scalp every week. About 28 alopecia patients gave blood for TCR sequencing at one to four time points (pre-sensitization, 2, 6 and 24 weeks). Most of the patients in the cohort were female, and the cohort covered alopecia areata with under or over 50% scalp involvement, alopecia totalis and alopecia universalis. Patch testing was performed on the upper back with Finn chambers containing 0.01% DPC, and the patch tests were scored after 6 days according to International Contact Dermatitis Research Group standards. Libraries were combined into a pool for sequencing, and differences in TCR yield between samples came mainly from small differences in library volumes within the pool. Blood samples were taken from patients before sensitization (week 0) and then at 2, 6 and about 24 weeks after DPC sensitization. The full study reports these points: Compared with pre-sensitization or healthy control sets, expanded TCRs formed significantly more large CDR3 similarity clusters, which is consistent with antigen-driven responses. DPC sensitization did not change the number of TCRs with a frequency above 1 in 1000, and there was no evidence of changes in global repertoire structure. A positive correlation was found between the number of PT1 expanded TCRs and patch test score, with significance reached at thresholds 8, 16 and 32 but not 4. Because every patient had alopecia, a presumed autoimmune disease, the patients' immune response might differ from that of healthy individuals. After repeated subsampling, the strength of the expansion versus patch-test correlation and the threshold at which it became significant changed.

The time point label of this sample denotes: pre-sensitization, week 0. The intended sense of this specimen's treatment or condition label: therapeutic diphenylcyclopropenone sensitization with weekly scalp DPC. Blood at each patch-test visit was drawn before the patch test was applied. To be eligible, patients had to be aged 18 to 70, diagnosed with alopecia and judged suitable for DPC therapy, while pregnant patients were excluded. Total RNA was extracted from unfractionated whole blood collected in Tempus Blood RNA tubes. In this sample, this clonotype turned up many times. Its antigen specificity is not known. Base qualities are not recorded, but no much larger clone differs from it by a single base. CDR1 and CDR2, looked up from the germline V gene, are SQVTM and ANQGSEA. Trimming takes 3 bases off V and 8 bases off J; junction bases not matched to a gene: 7. Spanning cysteine to phenylalanine, the CDR3 consists of 13 amino acids. The read is trimmed to its CDR3 DNA, 39 bases read in frame from base 1.

Receptors were amplified or captured by RACE. Sequencing used a NextSeq 500. Library preparation attached unique molecular identifiers to individual cDNA molecules for quantitative, reproducible TCR counting. Each blood RNA sample was used to sequence both TCR alpha and TCR beta chains. Per the source publication's procedure: The median number of TCRs per sample was roughly 94,000, ranging from about 20,000 to 700,000. V, J and CDR3 annotation of the TCR reads was carried out using the Decombinator software suite. For PS versus PT1 abundance plots, all samples were subsampled to the same number of TCRs (28,000). TCRs were defined as expanded if absent before sensitization and observed at least eight times at the 2-week time point. TCRdb cleaned the public reads at Q25 with fastp, built clones with MiXCR and kept in-frame beta chains. Every distinct CDR3 protein forms one entry, paired with its most common genes and DNA. In this record, the V and J calls reflect TCRdb's handling and not the investigators' own analysis. The sample table shows under 300,000 distinct CDR3 sequences, and around 9.3% are seen once. 2.3% of the sample rests with the top ten.

The rearrangement combines TRBV29-1 with TRBJ1-2; TRBD1 agrees with 9 junctional bases. This sample comprised whole blood, obtained in connection with sensitization to the hapten diphenylcyclopropenone (DPC). The clonotype comes from a woman aged 40 to 50 with alopecia areata. Some clones in this sample may be carry-over from other donors' samples. The CDR3 region has the sequence CSVDTGQGEGYTF. The DNA reads as follows: TGCAGCGTTGATACGGGACAGGGAGAAGGCTACACCTTC.